This TCR beta chain comes out of a study of prognosis after radiotherapy for stage I lung cancer. As for the study in general: Among the enrolled patients, approximately 13 had newly diagnosed primary stage I lung tumors, while five had oligometastatic NSCLC following surgical resection of the primary tumor. No patients got concurrent therapy with stereotactic body radiotherapy.

Notes on the study in general: Patients with metastases reportedly showed TRBV and TRBJ gene usage that differed from patients without metastases.

With respect to this clonotype: Its matching antigen is unknown. A read error is the likely source, as a far larger clone sits one nucleotide away.

Starting from genomic DNA, TCR beta CDR3 was amplified through two-round multiplex PCR. Each TRBV and TRBJ gene had its own primer in the first PCR round. MiXCR, applied by TCRdb to the multiplex PCR reads, yields one record per CDR3 protein. In the table there are tens of thousands of distinct CDR3 sequences, 40% to 60% of which are singletons. Germline CDR1 and CDR2: WSHSY and SAAADI. The CDR3 sequence is 15 residues long. V and J are TRBV10-2 and TRBJ2-2, with 8 positions matching TRBD1. The clonotype was recovered from a donor of 50 years or more with non-small cell lung cancer. The sample in question was PBMCs, obtained before or after stereotactic body radiation therapy (not recorded which). CDR3 amino acids: CASIQQGANTGELFF. In DNA, the CDR3 is TGTGCCAGCATACAACAGGGGGCGAACACCGGGGAGCTGTTTTTT.